These 32 T cell receptor beta chains share one sample of origin, sequenced in a study of cytomegalovirus exposure and HLA in healthy donors. The PCR ran on 60 Vbeta and 13 Jbeta primers. Here immunoSEQ multiplex PCR was the method, and the copy in TCRdb shows in-frame clones only, minus some. The sample lists roughly 150,000 clones, about three fifths occurring once. Sequenced material: PBMCs. The receptors derive from a woman aged 25-40 years in good health and CMV-seropositive.

This clone was recorded a few times. The chain couples TRBV10-1 to TRBJ2-2; TRBD2 matches at 12 bases. Germline lookup yields CDR1 WNHNN and CDR2 SYGVQD (reference sequence). V lost 5 bases to trimming and J lost 7 bases; unmatched junction nucleotides: 5. The CDR3 is 15 amino acids. The CDR3 protein is CASSTTSGGNGELFF. CDR3 nucleotides: TGCGCCAGCAGTACCACTAGCGGGGGGAACGGGGAGCTGTTTTTT.

The rearrangement uses TRBV28 and TRBJ2-7; D gene ambiguous. V was pared by 3 bases and J by 6 bases, with 9 bases between. The CDR3 has 12 residues. Germline V gene sequence: CDR1 MDHEN, CDR2 SYDVKM. CDR3 nucleotides: TGTGCCAGCAGTTTTCCCCCCGGCGAGCAGTACTTC. Amino acid sequence: CASSFPPGEQYF.

V gene TRBV5-1 combines with J gene TRBJ2-2, with D possibly TRBD1 on 6 matching bases. With 4 bases removed from V and 4 bases from J, the gap between germline ends came to 17 bases. CDR1 is SGHRS, CDR2 YFSETQ, per germline. The CDR3 totals 16 residues. The CDR3 region has the DNA TGCGCCAGCAGCCCAGAGACAGGATCCGGCACCGGGGAGCTGTTTTTT. This sequence encodes CASSPETGSGTGELFF.

This chain links TRBV7-9 with TRBJ1-2, with D possibly TRBD1 on 5 matching bases. In germline, CDR1 is SEHNR, CDR2 FQNEAQ (reference sequence). This CDR3 contains 12 residues. The V end lost 5 bases, the J end lost 8 bases, and 12 bases lay between the germline ends. CDR3 residues: CASSIDSGGYTF. CDR3 in DNA: TGTGCCAGCAGCATCGACAGCGGGGGCTACACCTTC.

In nucleotides, the CDR3 is TGTGCCAGCGCCACCAGGTTTTCTGGGGCCAACGTCCTGACTTTC. Translating it yields CASATRFSGANVLTF. The rearrangement uses TRBV28 and TRBJ2-6; D unclear. This CDR3 has 15 residues. Germline CDR1 MDHEN, CDR2 SYDVKM. The germline V and J ends were trimmed by 8 bases and 1 base, with 12 bases remaining between them.

In this sample, this clone turned up once. The chain carries TRBV5-1 and TRBJ2-3, with TRBD2 identical over 10 bases. Germline V gene data show CDR1 as SGHRS and CDR2 as YFSETQ. The CDR3 is made up of 17 amino acids. The V gene end was trimmed by 0 bases and the J gene end by 4 bases; junction bases not matched to a gene: 8. CDR3 residues: CASSLELAGVGADTQYF. CDR3 coding DNA: TGCGCCAGCAGCTTGGAGCTAGCGGGAGTGGGCGCAGATACGCAGTATTTT.

The chain joins TRBV9 to TRBJ1-2, with D uncertain. CDR3 length: 14 residues. Trimming cost V 4 bases and J 8 bases, with 18 bases left between them. Germline CDR1 reads SGDLS; CDR2 reads YYNGEE. This CDR3 reads CASSLVGGSMGYTF. DNA for the CDR3: TGTGCCAGCAGCCTAGTAGGAGGGTCGATGGGCTACACCTTC.

The rearrangement links TRBV13 to TRBJ1-1, with 8 bases aligning to TRBD1. V shed 5 bases and J 0 bases; nucleotides not matched to a gene: 11. Germline lookup yields CDR1 PRHDT and CDR2 FYEKMQ (reference sequence). The CDR3 sequence is 17 residues long. The CDR3 nucleotides are TGTGCCAGCAGCACACGGGACAGGAGAACGGTGAACACTGAAGCTTTCTTT. It codes for CASSTRDRRTVNTEAFF. The variable domain in full, completed from reference TRBV13 and TRBJ1-1, reads AAGVIQSPRHLIKEKRETATLKCYPIPRHDTVYWYQQGPGQDPQFLISFYEKMQSDKGSIPDRFSAQQFSDYHSELNMSSLELGDSALYFCASSTRDRRTVNTEAFFGQGTRLTVV.

The sample holds a few counts of this clone. V and J are TRBV7-2 and TRBJ1-2; tentatively, D is TRBD1 (5 bases). CDR1 and CDR2 (germline): SGHTA, FQGNSA. V was shortened by 5 bases and J by 4 bases, with 14 bases between the two germline ends. This CDR3 spans 14 amino acids. CDR3 DNA: TGTGCCAGCAGCCCCGACAGAACTTTCTATGGCTACACCTTC. Protein product: CASSPDRTFYGYTF.

This clone was found once. Here the CDR3 DNA reads TGTGCCAGCAGTCCAGGGGGAGCTAACTATGGCTACACCTTC. Amino acid sequence: CASSPGGANYGYTF. The chain has TRBV6-5 and TRBJ1-2, with 7 bases matching TRBD1. The CDR3 has 14 residues. Looked up from germline, CDR1 is MNHEY and CDR2 is SVGAGI. Trimming removed 5 bases from V and 0 bases from J; junction bases left unmatched: 3.

This clone was counted once. The chain combines TRBV6-6 with TRBJ1-2; no clear D. CDR1 and CDR2 from the germline V gene are MNHNY and SVGAGI (reference sequence). The ends were cut back, 0 bases at V and 10 bases at J, with 15 bases in the middle. This CDR3 comprises 14 residues. CDR3 residues: CASSYSNPGGPYTF. CDR3 coding DNA: TGTGCCAGCAGTTACTCGAACCCTGGTGGGCCCTACACCTTC.

This clone was recorded a few times. The chain joins TRBV18 to TRBJ1-2; tentatively, D is TRBD1 (5 bases). Germline-derived CDR1 and CDR2 are KGHSH and LQKENI. The CDR3 spans 13 residues. V dropped 5 bases and J dropped 8 bases, with 15 bases sitting between them. CDR3 residues: CASSARERGGYTF. The CDR3 DNA is TGTGCCAGCTCAGCGCGAGAGCGGGGCGGCTACACCTTC.

The chain is built from TRBV6-1 and TRBJ2-7, with D possibly TRBD2 on 7 matching bases. V lost 5 bases and J lost 7, with 18 bases in between. The CDR3 contains 14 residues. Germline CDR1 reads MNHNS; CDR2 reads SASEGT. The CDR3 protein is CASSTTGRVWEQYF. CDR3 DNA sequence: TGTGCCAGCAGTACCACAGGGAGGGTTTGGGAGCAGTACTTC.

This chain connects TRBV29-1 to TRBJ2-5; D may be TRBD1 (6 bases). V was pared by 3 bases and J by 5 bases, with 13 bases between. CDR3 length: 13 amino acids. CDR1 is SQVTM, CDR2 ANQGSEA, per germline. CDR3 sequence: CSVDLGAMETQYF. Here the CDR3 DNA reads TGCAGCGTTGATTTGGGGGCGATGGAGACCCAGTACTTC.

The chain has TRBV4-1 and TRBJ2-7, with 13 positions matching TRBD2. The CDR3 loop spans 15 amino acids. CDR1 MGHRA and CDR2 YSYEKL come from the germline V gene. The J segment lost 5 bases and the V segment lost 6 bases, leaving 7 bases of the junction unmatched. Here the CDR3 DNA reads TGCGCCAGCAGACCGGGACTAGCGGGAAGGAACGAGCAGTACTTC. Protein product: CASRPGLAGRNEQYF.

This clone was seen only a few times. The V and J genes are TRBV28 and TRBJ2-6; a possible D gene is TRBD2 (5 bases). This CDR3 is built from 18 residues. The V gene's germline CDR1 is MDHEN and CDR2 SYDVKM. The germline V and J ends were trimmed by 6 bases and 0 bases, with 18 bases remaining between them. The CDR3 DNA reads TGTGCCAGCAGCTCATCTTCGGGGAACCCCTCTGGGGCCAACGTCCTGACTTTC. This translates into CASSSSSGNPSGANVLTF.

This clone turned up a few times. The rearrangement links TRBV7-9 to TRBJ1-3, with a possible D match to TRBD1 (6 bases). The CDR3 is made up of 14 amino acids. V lost 6 bases and J lost 4, with 13 bases in between. Per the germline V gene, CDR1 is SEHNR and CDR2 is FQNEAQ (reference sequence). CDR3 DNA sequence: TGTGCCAGCAGGGACCAGGGGAGCGGAAACACCATATATTTT. This gives the protein CASRDQGSGNTIYF.

V gene TRBV6-1 combines with J gene TRBJ1-4, with 7 positions matching TRBD1. V gave up 6 bases and J gave up 2 bases; unmatched junction bases: 6. The CDR3 is 15 amino acids. Germline CDR1 and CDR2: MNHNS and SASEGT. CDR3 loop: CASSAGGRTNEKLFF. CDR3 coding DNA: TGTGCCAGCAGCGCAGGGGGGCGTACTAATGAAAAACTGTTTTTT.

The chain recombines TRBV19 with TRBJ2-1, with 8 bases lining up with TRBD2. The CDR3 contains 16 residues. In germline, CDR1 is LNHDA, CDR2 SQIVND (reference sequence). J was trimmed by 7 bases and V by 3 bases; bases with no gene match: 11. DNA for the CDR3: TGTGCCAGTAGTATTGGGGAGCGGGAGATATCGAATGAGCAGTTCTTC. Its translation: CASSIGEREISNEQFF.

Comments on this clone: This sample also contains other DNA sequences that code for the same CDR3. This chain uses TRBV11-2 with TRBJ1-1; D unclear. Trimming pared 0 bases from V and 2 bases from J, leaving 10 bases between. Looked up from germline, CDR1 is SGHAT and CDR2 is FQNNGV. This CDR3 is 15 amino acids long. This CDR3 is CASSLDPSGNTEAFF. The CDR3 bases are TGTGCCAGCAGCTTAGATCCGAGCGGAAACACTGAAGCTTTCTTT. Complete variable domain (other parts from reference TRBV11-2 and TRBJ1-1): EAGVAQSPRYKIIEKRQSVAFWCNPISGHATLYWYQQILGQGPKLLIQFQNNGVVDDSQLPKDRFSAERLKGVDSTLKIQPAKLEDSAVYLCASSLDPSGNTEAFFGQGTRLTVV.

This clone was observed a handful of times. The rearrangement joins TRBV5-8 to TRBJ2-5, with D perhaps TRBD2 (5 bases). Germline values: CDR1 SGHTS, CDR2 YDEGEE. This CDR3 spans 13 amino acids. Trimming removed 5 bases from V and 5 bases from J, with 13 bases in between. CDR3 residues: CASRRPGKETQYF. CDR3 sequence (DNA): TGTGCCAGCAGGCGTCCGGGGAAGGAGACCCAGTACTTC.

V and J are TRBV27 and TRBJ1-2; possibly TRBD1 for D (5 bases). Germline V gives CDR1 MNHEY, CDR2 SMNVEV (reference sequence). Trimming stripped 2 bases from V and 2 bases from J, with 12 bases between. The CDR3 is 15 residues long. DNA of the CDR3: TGTGCCAGCAGTTTACAGGAGGGGCTCAACTATGGCTACACCTTC. Protein product: CASSLQEGLNYGYTF.

The chain recombines TRBV5-6 with TRBJ2-1; tentative D call: TRBD2 (6 bases). Germline CDR1 SGHDT, CDR2 YYEEEE. V dropped 5 bases and J dropped 2 bases, with 11 bases sitting between them. The CDR3 is made up of 14 amino acids. The CDR3 loop reads CASRGLVTYNEQFF. The CDR3 bases are TGTGCCAGCAGGGGACTCGTCACCTACAATGAGCAGTTCTTC.

CDR3 in amino acids: CASSSQDRVTEAFF. CDR3 nucleotide sequence: TGTGCCAGCAGCTCGCAGGACAGGGTAACTGAAGCTTTCTTT. The chain has TRBV13 and TRBJ1-1; 8 bases match TRBD1. The ends lost 4 bases at V and 5 bases at J; junction bases unmatched: 6. Germline CDR1 and CDR2: PRHDT and FYEKMQ (reference sequence). This CDR3 region has 14 residues.

The chain carries TRBV5-1 and TRBJ1-6; 7 nucleotides match TRBD1. The CDR3 extends over 16 amino acids. V lost 4 bases and J lost 7; bases outside the gene matches: 11. The germline V gene has CDR1 SGHRS and CDR2 YFSETQ. DNA of the CDR3: TGCGCCAGCAGCCATGGGACAGAACAACCCAATTCACCCCTCCACTTT. It translates to CASSHGTEQPNSPLHF.

The chain is built from TRBV5-1 and TRBJ2-7, with D unclear. V lost 3 bases to trimming and J lost 4 bases, with 8 bases between them. Germline-derived CDR1 and CDR2 are SGHRS and YFSETQ. This CDR3 has 12 amino acids. The CDR3 loop reads CASSSGGYEQYF. The CDR3 nucleotides are TGCGCCAGCAGCTCCGGCGGTTACGAGCAGTACTTC.

This clone was observed a few times. The rearrangement uses TRBV28 and TRBJ1-2; no reliable D call. Germline loops: CDR1 MDHEN, CDR2 SYDVKM. Trimming removed 4 bases at V and 0 bases at J, with 6 bases between. This CDR3 is built from 13 residues. CDR3 in DNA: TGTGCCAGCAGTTGGGCCTCTAACTATGGCTACACCTTC. This codes for CASSWASNYGYTF.

In its sample, this clone was seen once. V usage is TRBV9 and J usage is TRBJ1-2; possible D gene TRBD1, 6 bases. The V end lost 0 bases, the J end lost 7 bases, and 13 bases lay between the germline ends. Germline loops: CDR1 SGDLS, CDR2 YYNGEE. The CDR3 runs to 14 residues. CDR3 sequence: CASSVVRGTSGYTF. In DNA form, the CDR3 reads TGTGCCAGCAGCGTAGTAAGGGGGACGAGTGGCTACACCTTC.

This clone was counted a single time. The rearrangement joins TRBV5-1 to TRBJ2-7, with D perhaps matching TRBD2 (5 bases). V gave up 4 bases and J gave up 4 bases, with 15 bases separating them. This CDR3 is 14 amino acids long. Germline loops: CDR1 SGHRS, CDR2 YFSETQ. The CDR3 region has the DNA TGCGCCAGCAGCCTCGGGAATTGGGTTTACGAGCAGTACTTC. It yields the protein CASSLGNWVYEQYF.

In the case of this clone: The same CDR3 arises from other DNA sequences in this sample as well. The rearrangement uses TRBV5-1 and TRBJ1-2; 9 bases match TRBD1. There are 12 residues in the CDR3. Trimming at V came to 3 bases and at J to 7 bases, leaving 1 base not matched to a gene. In germline, CDR1 is SGHRS, CDR2 YFSETQ. The CDR3 here is CASSSDRGGYTF. The DNA of the CDR3 is TGCGCCAGCAGCTCGGACAGGGGTGGCTACACCTTC.

This clone turned up a few times. The J gene is TRBJ2-7, the V gene TRBV6-6; D possibly corresponds to TRBD2 (5 bases). Trimming shortened V by 2 bases and J by 7 bases, and 12 bases separated the two germline ends. This CDR3 spans 13 amino acids. CDR1 and CDR2 from the germline V gene are MNHNY and SVGAGI (reference sequence). CDR3 loop: CASSYRDYSEQYF. The CDR3 region has the DNA TGTGCCAGCAGTTACCGAGACTATTCTGAGCAGTACTTC.

This chain connects TRBV7-9 to TRBJ2-1; TRBD1 matches at 7 bases. After removal of 5 bases from V and 6 bases from J, the junction contained 4 bases not matched to a gene. The length of the CDR3 is 13 residues. Per germline, CDR1 SEHNR and CDR2 FQNEAQ (reference sequence). The chain's CDR3 is CASSTRQGNEQFF. The DNA of the CDR3 is TGTGCCAGCAGCACCCGACAGGGCAATGAGCAGTTCTTC.